This T cell receptor beta chain is drawn from a study of CD8+CD57+ T cells in acquired aplastic anemia. The study's findings and limits: With respect to CD8+ Simpson's diversity, patients and controls did not differ significantly.

The template used for profiling TCR beta VDJ and CDR3 was genomic DNA. TCRdb re-called the reads with MiXCR, one entry per CDR3 protein. The table has hundreds of thousands of distinct CDR3 sequences, 50% to 65% seen once. Patients chosen for sequencing had shown CD8+CD57+ cell expansion by flow cytometry. Details on this clonotype: Its antigen is not identified.

This clonotype was sampled from a human donor with aplastic anemia. The source material was sorted CD4+, CD8+, or CD8+CD57+ T cells (not recorded which) from PBMCs.

The CDR3 DNA follows: TGTGCCAGCAGCTTGGGGACTAGGGGAAACACCATATATTTT. Its protein is CASSLGTRGNTIYF. The chain has TRBV7-2 and TRBJ1-3; tentative D call: TRBD1 (5 bases). Trimming took off 3 bases at V and 4 bases at J, with 10 bases between the two ends. The V gene's germline CDR1 is SGHTA and CDR2 FQGNSA. The CDR3 totals 14 residues. The variable domain in full, completed from reference TRBV7-2 and TRBJ1-3, reads GAGVSQSPSNKVTEKGKDVELRCDPISGHTALYWYRQSLGQGLEFLIYFQGNSAPDKSGLPSDRFSAERTGGSVSTLTIQRTQQEDSAVYLCASSLGTRGNTIYFGEGSWLTVV.